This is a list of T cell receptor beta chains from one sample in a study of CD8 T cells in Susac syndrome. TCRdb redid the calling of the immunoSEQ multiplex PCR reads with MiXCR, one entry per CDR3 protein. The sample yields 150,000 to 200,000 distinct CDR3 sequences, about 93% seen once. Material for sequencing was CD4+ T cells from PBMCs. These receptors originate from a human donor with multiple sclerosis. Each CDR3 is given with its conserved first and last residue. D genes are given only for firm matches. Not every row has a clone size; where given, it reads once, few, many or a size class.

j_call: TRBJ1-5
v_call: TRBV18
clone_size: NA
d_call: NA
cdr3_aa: CASSPPGRTYSNQPQHF
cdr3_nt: TGTGCCAGCTCACCTCCAGGCAGAACCTATAGCAATCAGCCCCAGCATTTT

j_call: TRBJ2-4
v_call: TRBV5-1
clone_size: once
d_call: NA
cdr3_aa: CASSLGQGGPNIQYF
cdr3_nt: TGCGCCAGCAGCTTGGGGCAGGGTGGTCCAAACATTCAGTACTTC

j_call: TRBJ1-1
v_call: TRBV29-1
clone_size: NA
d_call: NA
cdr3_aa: CSTHAQLNTEAFF
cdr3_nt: TGCAGCACCCACGCACAGTTGAACACTGAAGCTTTCTTT

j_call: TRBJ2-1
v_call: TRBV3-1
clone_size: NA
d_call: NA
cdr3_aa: CASSLGSFPGNEQFF
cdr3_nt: TGTGCCAGCAGCCTCGGGAGTTTCCCAGGTAATGAGCAGTTCTTC

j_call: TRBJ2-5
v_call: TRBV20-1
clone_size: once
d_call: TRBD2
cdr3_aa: CSAYLASGAQETQYF
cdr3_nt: TGCAGTGCTTACTTGGCTAGCGGGGCCCAAGAGACCCAGTACTTC

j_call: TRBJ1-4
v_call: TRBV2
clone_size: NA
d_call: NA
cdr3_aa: CASSEVGRNEKLFF
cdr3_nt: TGTGCCAGCAGTGAAGTAGGGAGGAATGAAAAACTGTTTTTT

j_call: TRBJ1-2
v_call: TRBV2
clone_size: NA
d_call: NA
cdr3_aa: CASSDGTYGYTF
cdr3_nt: TGTGCCAGCAGTGATGGTACCTATGGCTACACCTTC

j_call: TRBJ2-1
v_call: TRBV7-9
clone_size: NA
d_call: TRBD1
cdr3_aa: CASSAWGRTGTNEQFF
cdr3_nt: TGTGCCAGCAGCGCGTGGGGCCGGACAGGTACTAATGAGCAGTTCTTC

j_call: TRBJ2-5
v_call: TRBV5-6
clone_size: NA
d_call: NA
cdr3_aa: CASSLDRLSHQVTQYF
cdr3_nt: TGTGCCAGCAGCTTGGACAGGTTATCCCATCAGGTGACCCAGTACTTC

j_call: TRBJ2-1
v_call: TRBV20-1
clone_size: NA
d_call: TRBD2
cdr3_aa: CSAALAGGHSSYNEQFF
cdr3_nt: TGCAGTGCTGCTCTAGCGGGAGGACACTCATCCTACAATGAGCAGTTCTTC

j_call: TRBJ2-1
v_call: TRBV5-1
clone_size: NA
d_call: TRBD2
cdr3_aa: CASSLVPGLGSYNEQFF
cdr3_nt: TGCGCCAGCAGCTTGGTACCGGGACTAGGATCCTACAATGAGCAGTTCTTC

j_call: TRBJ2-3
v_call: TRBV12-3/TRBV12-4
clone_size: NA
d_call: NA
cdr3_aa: CASIFRDTDTQYF
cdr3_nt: TGTGCCAGCATCTTTCGGGACACAGATACGCAGTATTTT

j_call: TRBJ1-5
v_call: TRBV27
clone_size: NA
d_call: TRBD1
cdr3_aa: CASRKGTGGQPQHF
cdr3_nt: TGTGCCAGCAGGAAAGGGACAGGGGGTCAGCCCCAGCATTTT

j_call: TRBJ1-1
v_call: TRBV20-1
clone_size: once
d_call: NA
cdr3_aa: CSAARDPNTEAFF
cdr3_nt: TGCAGTGCTGCCCGGGACCCGAACACTGAAGCTTTCTTT

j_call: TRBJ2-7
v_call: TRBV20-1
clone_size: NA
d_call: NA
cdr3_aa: CSARDGEAGGYEQYF
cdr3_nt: TGCAGTGCTAGAGATGGGGAGGCAGGGGGCTACGAGCAGTACTTC

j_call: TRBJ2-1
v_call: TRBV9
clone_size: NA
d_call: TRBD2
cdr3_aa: CASSRRGSENEQFF
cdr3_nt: TGTGCCAGCAGCCGGCGGGGGAGCGAGAATGAGCAGTTCTTC

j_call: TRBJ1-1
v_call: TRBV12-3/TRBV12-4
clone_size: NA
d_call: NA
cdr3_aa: CASSLGGPAGGTEAFF
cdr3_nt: TGTGCCAGCAGTTTAGGGGGGCCAGCGGGTGGAACTGAAGCTTTCTTT

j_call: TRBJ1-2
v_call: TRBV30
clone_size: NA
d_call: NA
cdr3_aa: CAWSLNSYGYTF
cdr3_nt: TGTGCCTGGAGTCTAAACAGTTATGGCTACACCTTC

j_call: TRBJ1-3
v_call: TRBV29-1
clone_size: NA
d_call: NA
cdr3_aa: CSVRTVSGNTIYF
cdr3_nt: TGCAGCGTTAGGACGGTATCTGGAAACACCATATATTTT

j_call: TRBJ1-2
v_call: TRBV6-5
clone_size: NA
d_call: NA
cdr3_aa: CASSPSAAGNGYTF
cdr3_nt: TGTGCCAGCAGCCCCTCCGCCGCGGGGAATGGCTACACCTTC

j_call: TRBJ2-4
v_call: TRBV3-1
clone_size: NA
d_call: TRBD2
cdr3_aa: CASSQDGGSNIQYF
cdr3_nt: TGTGCCAGCAGCCAAGATGGCGGGAGTAACATTCAGTACTTC

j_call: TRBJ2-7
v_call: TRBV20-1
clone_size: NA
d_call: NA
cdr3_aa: CSAHPGTHYEQYF
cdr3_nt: TGCAGTGCCCATCCCGGGACCCACTACGAGCAGTACTTC

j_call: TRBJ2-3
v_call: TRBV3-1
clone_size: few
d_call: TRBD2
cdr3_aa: CASSSQGGTDTQYF
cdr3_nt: TGTGCCAGCAGCTCCCAGGGAGGGACAGATACGCAGTATTTT

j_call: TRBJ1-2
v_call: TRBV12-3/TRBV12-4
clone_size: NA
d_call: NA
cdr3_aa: CASSVSFNYGYTF
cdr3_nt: TGTGCCAGCAGTGTGTCGTTTAACTATGGCTACACCTTC

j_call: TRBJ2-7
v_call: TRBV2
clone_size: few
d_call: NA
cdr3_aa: CASSRDRSSYEQYF
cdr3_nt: TGTGCCAGCAGTCGGGACCGAAGCTCCTACGAGCAGTACTTC

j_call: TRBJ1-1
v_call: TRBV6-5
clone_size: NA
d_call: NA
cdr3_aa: CASSYWGTEAFF
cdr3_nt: TGTGCCAGCAGTTATTGGGGCACTGAAGCTTTCTTT

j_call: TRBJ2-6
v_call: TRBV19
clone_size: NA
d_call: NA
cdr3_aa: CASSRTSLSFSGANVLTF
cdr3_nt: TGTGCCAGTAGCCGGACATCTCTTTCATTCTCTGGGGCCAACGTCCTGACTTTC

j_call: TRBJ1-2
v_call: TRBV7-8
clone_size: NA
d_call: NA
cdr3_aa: CASSLGQATNYGYTF
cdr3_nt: TGTGCCAGCAGCTTGGGTCAGGCGACTAACTATGGCTACACCTTC

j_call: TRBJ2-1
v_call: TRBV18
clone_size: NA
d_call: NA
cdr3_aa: CASSLSRDRIHYNEQFF
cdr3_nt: TGTGCCAGCTCACTGTCCCGGGACCGGATCCACTACAATGAGCAGTTCTTC

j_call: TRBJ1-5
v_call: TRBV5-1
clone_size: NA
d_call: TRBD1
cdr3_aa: CASSTGGNQPQHF
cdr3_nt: TGCGCCAGCAGTACAGGGGGCAATCAGCCCCAGCATTTT

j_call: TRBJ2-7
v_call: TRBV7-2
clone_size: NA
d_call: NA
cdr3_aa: CASSPGGQIYEQYF
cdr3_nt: TGTGCCAGCAGCCCCGGGGGACAGATCTACGAGCAGTACTTC

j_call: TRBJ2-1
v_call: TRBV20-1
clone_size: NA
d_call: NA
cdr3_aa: CSVGGSGNEQFF
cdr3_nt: TGCAGTGTGGGGGGCAGCGGCAATGAGCAGTTCTTC

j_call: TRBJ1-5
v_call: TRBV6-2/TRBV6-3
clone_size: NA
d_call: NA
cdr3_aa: CASSYPPNQPQHF
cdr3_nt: TGTGCCAGCAGTTATCCTCCGAATCAGCCCCAGCATTTT

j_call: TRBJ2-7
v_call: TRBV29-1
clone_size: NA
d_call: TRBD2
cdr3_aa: CSVAPRASGGAGRGEQYF
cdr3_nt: TGCAGCGTCGCCCCCCGGGCTAGCGGGGGGGCGGGTCGGGGCGAGCAGTACTTC